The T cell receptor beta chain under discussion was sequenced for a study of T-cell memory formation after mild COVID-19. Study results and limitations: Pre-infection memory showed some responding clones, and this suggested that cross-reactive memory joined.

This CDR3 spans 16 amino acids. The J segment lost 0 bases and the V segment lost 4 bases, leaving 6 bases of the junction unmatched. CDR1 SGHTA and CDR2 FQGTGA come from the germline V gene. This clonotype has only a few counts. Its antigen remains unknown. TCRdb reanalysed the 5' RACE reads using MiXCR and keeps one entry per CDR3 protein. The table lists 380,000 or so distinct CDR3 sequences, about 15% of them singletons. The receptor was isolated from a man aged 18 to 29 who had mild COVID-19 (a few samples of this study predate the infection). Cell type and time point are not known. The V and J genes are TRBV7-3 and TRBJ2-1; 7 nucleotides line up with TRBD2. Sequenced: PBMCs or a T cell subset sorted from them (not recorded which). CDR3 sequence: CASSSSGESSYNEQFF. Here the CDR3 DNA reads TGTGCCAGCAGCTCCAGCGGGGAGAGCTCCTACAATGAGCAGTTCTTC.